This TCR beta chain was recovered during a study of shared T cell receptors in the human thymus. Sequencing used immunoSEQ multiplex PCR; TCRdb keeps in-frame clones, though not all of them. This sample has more than 550,000 clones; 80% to 90% occur once, and the top ten carry over 0.008%. V dropped 0 bases and J dropped 5; count of bases not matched to a gene: 3. This CDR3 is built from 14 residues. Germline CDR1 SGHDN, CDR2 FVKESK. These data also featured in a second study, about human thymus T cells.

The source is a boy under three years old with a congenital heart defect. Sequenced: thymocytes. The chain couples TRBV14 to TRBJ2-7; TRBD1 agrees at 8 bases. CDR3: CASSQDSGGDEQYF. The CDR3, as DNA: TGTGCCAGCAGCCAAGATTCAGGGGGCGACGAGCAGTACTTC. The variable domain in full, with the rest retrieved from reference TRBV14 and TRBJ2-7, is EAGVTQFPSHSVIEKGQTVTLRCDPISGHDNLYWYRRVMGKEIKFLLHFVKESKQDESGMPNNRFLAERTGGTYSTLKVQPAELEDSGVYFCASSQDSGGDEQYFGPGTRLTVT.